The sequence of this TCR beta chain was determined in a study of T cells expressing NK-cell markers. This CDR3 is 13 amino acids long. CDR1 is MNHNS and CDR2 is SASEGT in the germline V gene. TCRdb re-called the 5' RACE reads and shows each CDR3 protein once, DNA omitted. The sample holds a few hundred thousand distinct CDR3 sequences. Sequencing was done on a sample of blood T cells: a sorted CD56 or NKG2C T cell subset, CD4+ or CD8+ T cells, or bulk PBMC T cells (not recorded which). The rearrangement links TRBV6-1 to TRBJ1-3; TCRdb picks TRBD1, but there is no DNA to check that call. The clonotype was recovered from a man aged 18-70 years in good health. The CDR3 spells CATQGTAGNTIYF.